A selection of T cell receptor beta chains follows, all from one sample in a study of cytomegalovirus exposure and HLA in healthy donors. Libraries were prepared by immunoSEQ multiplex PCR; TCRdb keeps only in-frame clonotypes and omits some of them. The sample shows approximately 73,000 clones, about two thirds of them seen only once. Specimen: PBMCs. The receptor set was obtained from a man aged 25 to 40 in good health and CMV-seropositive. The CDR3 runs from the conserved cysteine through the conserved F or W. D genes are given only for firm matches. The size entry is marked missing in some rows and otherwise reads once, few, many or a size class.

abundance,d_gene,j_gene,v_gene,CDR3aa,CDR3nt
.,.,TRBJ2-7,TRBV5-6,CASSGGTYLSYEQYF,TGTGCCAGCAGCGGAGGGACGTACCTCTCCTACGAGCAGTACTTC
.,.,TRBJ1-4,TRBV10-3,CAISESAGEVEKLFF,TGTGCCATCAGTGAGTCCGCGGGGGAGGTCGAAAAACTGTTTTTT
few,TRBD2,TRBJ2-5,TRBV2,CASRASGETQYF,TGTGCCAGCAGGGCTAGCGGAGAGACCCAGTACTTC
.,.,TRBJ1-5,TRBV28,CASNQGYDQPQHF,TGTGCCAGCAATCAGGGTTACGATCAGCCCCAGCATTTT
.,TRBD2,TRBJ2-7,TRBV6-1,CASSESVAGGWYEQYF,TGTGCCAGCAGTGAATCGGTAGCGGGAGGGTGGTACGAGCAGTACTTC
few,.,TRBJ2-1,TRBV10-2,CASSESGLKGDEQFF,TGCGCCAGCAGTGAGTCCGGTCTCAAGGGGGATGAGCAGTTCTTC
once,.,TRBJ2-7,TRBV7-2,CASSFRPWSVTYEQYF,TGTGCCAGCAGCTTCCGTCCGTGGAGCGTCACCTACGAGCAGTACTTC
.,TRBD1,TRBJ1-1,TRBV15,CATSTPGQGIISTEAFF,TGTGCCACCAGCACCCCCGGACAGGGGATAATCTCCACTGAAGCTTTCTTT
few,.,TRBJ2-1,TRBV5-4,CASSLARQRRGNEQFF,TGTGCCAGCAGCTTGGCCCGGCAGCGGCGGGGTAATGAGCAGTTCTTC
.,.,TRBJ1-5,TRBV27,CASRLNTRGFQPQHF,TGTGCCAGCAGACTAAATACCAGGGGTTTTCAGCCCCAGCATTTT
few,.,TRBJ2-7,TRBV28,CATKLVANEQYF,TGTGCCACGAAACTCGTAGCAAACGAGCAGTACTTC
few,.,TRBJ2-7,TRBV30,CAWSVYREGEQYF,TGTGCCTGGAGTGTATACAGGGAGGGCGAGCAGTACTTC
.,.,TRBJ2-7,TRBV14,CASSQQPGVVYEQYF,TGTGCCAGCAGCCAACAGCCGGGAGTTGTCTACGAGCAGTACTTC
few,TRBD1,TRBJ2-7,TRBV10-3,CAISEQGGTGISYEQYF,TGTGCCATCAGTGAACAGGGAGGGACAGGGATCTCCTACGAGCAGTACTTC
few,.,TRBJ1-1,TRBV19,CASSIAPPGNTEAFF,TGTGCCAGTAGTATCGCGCCTCCAGGGAACACTGAAGCTTTCTTT
.,.,TRBJ2-7,TRBV9,CASSVTAMTLYEQYF,TGTGCCAGCAGCGTGACAGCAATGACCCTCTACGAGCAGTACTTC
.,TRBD1,TRBJ1-2,TRBV28,CASRSPGQADGYTF,TGTGCCAGCAGGTCCCCGGGACAGGCTGATGGCTACACCTTC
.,TRBD1,TRBJ1-2,TRBV28,CASRSTGTGIGGYTF,TGTGCCAGCAGATCGACCGGGACAGGGATAGGAGGCTACACCTTC
.,.,TRBJ1-5,TRBV28,CASWDGGSRQPQHF,TGTGCCAGCTGGGACGGGGGATCGAGGCAGCCCCAGCATTTT
.,TRBD1,TRBJ1-3,TRBV5-1,CASSPGTDGNTIYF,TGCGCCAGCAGCCCCGGGACAGACGGAAACACCATATATTTT
.,.,TRBJ2-4,TRBV2,CASSPDRMTQYF,TGTGCCAGCAGTCCGGACAGAATGACTCAGTACTTC
.,.,TRBJ2-2,TRBV6-6,CASRQGSGELFF,TGTGCCAGCAGGCAGGGGTCCGGGGAGCTGTTTTTT
.,.,TRBJ2-7,TRBV4-1,CASSLTSRVVDEQYF,TGCGCCAGCAGCCTAACGTCTCGGGTTGTGGACGAGCAGTACTTC
.,TRBD1,TRBJ1-3,TRBV5-1,CASSQTPGTGNGNTIYF,TGCGCCAGCAGCCAGACTCCCGGGACAGGGAACGGAAACACCATATATTTT
.,.,TRBJ1-4,TRBV4-2,CASSRQATNEKLFF,TGTGCCAGCAGCCGACAGGCAACTAATGAAAAACTGTTTTTT
.,.,TRBJ2-1,TRBV5-4,CACSLGSGEQFF,TGTGCCTGCAGCTTGGGGAGCGGGGAGCAGTTCTTC
.,TRBD2,TRBJ2-5,TRBV7-6,CASSSSTSGRAETQYF,TGTGCCAGCAGCTCATCGACTAGCGGGAGGGCAGAGACCCAGTACTTC
.,TRBD1,TRBJ2-1,TRBV2,CASMIDRAENNEQFF,TGTGCCAGCATGATAGACAGGGCCGAGAACAATGAGCAGTTCTTC
.,TRBD2,TRBJ2-5,TRBV6-1,CASSEASGGAFLAQYF,TGTGCCAGCAGTGAAGCTAGCGGGGGGGCCTTTTTGGCCCAGTACTTC
few,TRBD1,TRBJ2-7,TRBV5-1,CASSPGYSGGFYEQYF,TGCGCCAGCAGCCCGGGTTACTCAGGGGGCTTTTACGAGCAGTACTTC
few,TRBD2,TRBJ2-4,TRBV4-2,CASSRTLARENIQYF,TGTGCCAGCAGCCGTACACTAGCGAGGGAAAACATTCAGTACTTC
.,.,TRBJ2-1,TRBV29-1,CSASRGSYNEQFF,TGCAGCGCCTCCCGGGGCTCCTACAATGAGCAGTTCTTC
.,.,TRBJ1-1,TRBV5-1,CASSAQGTSSLGAFF,TGCGCCAGCAGCGCCCAAGGGACTTCATCTCTGGGAGCTTTCTTT
once,.,TRBJ2-7,TRBV28,CASRETGFSYEQYF,TGTGCCAGCAGGGAGACAGGTTTCTCCTACGAGCAGTACTTC
.,TRBD2,TRBJ2-1,TRBV15,CATSRGTLAVSYNEQFF,TGTGCCACCAGCAGAGGAACCCTAGCGGTTTCCTACAATGAGCAGTTCTTC
.,.,TRBJ2-2,TRBV7-3,CASSPRADGELFF,TGTGCCAGCAGCCCCAGGGCGGACGGGGAGCTGTTTTTT
.,.,TRBJ1-3,TRBV5-1,CASSLGDNLAGNTIYF,TGCGCCAGCAGCTTGGGCGACAACCTAGCCGGAAACACCATATATTTT
.,.,TRBJ2-6,TRBV4-2,CASSQDGAISGANVLTF,TGTGCCAGCAGCCAAGATGGGGCGATCTCTGGGGCCAACGTCCTGACTTTC
.,TRBD2,TRBJ2-3,TRBV5-4,CASSHSGATDTQYF,TGTGCCAGCAGCCACAGCGGGGCCACAGATACGCAGTATTTT
.,.,TRBJ2-7,TRBV7-2,CASSLTRFYEQYF,TGTGCCAGCAGTTTAACTCGATTTTACGAGCAGTACTTC
few,TRBD1,TRBJ2-2,TRBV2,CASSPETGPGGELFF,TGTGCCAGCAGCCCGGAGACAGGGCCGGGGGGGGAGCTGTTTTTT
once,TRBD2,TRBJ2-7,TRBV6-1,CASMAGGPAYEQYF,TGTGCCAGCATGGCGGGGGGTCCCGCCTACGAGCAGTACTTC
.,TRBD2,TRBJ2-3,TRBV28,CASSPGLAGRTDTQYF,TGTGCCAGCAGCCCAGGACTAGCGGGACGCACAGATACGCAGTATTTT
.,.,TRBJ1-1,TRBV2,CASSSDRLGEAFF,TGTGCCAGCAGCAGTGACAGGCTGGGTGAAGCTTTCTTT
.,TRBD1,TRBJ1-1,TRBV19,CASPGQGISNTEAFF,TGTGCCAGTCCCGGACAGGGGATTTCGAACACTGAAGCTTTCTTT
.,.,TRBJ2-5,TRBV7-9,CASSLTGYQETQYF,TGTGCCAGCAGCCTTACAGGGTACCAAGAGACCCAGTACTTC
.,TRBD1,TRBJ2-5,TRBV5-1,CASSFQGARGETQYF,TGCGCCAGCAGCTTTCAGGGGGCGCGCGGGGAGACCCAGTACTTC
.,.,TRBJ2-5,TRBV7-9,CASSLSSALLTQYF,TGTGCCAGCAGCTTATCTAGCGCCCTATTAACCCAGTACTTC
.,TRBD1,TRBJ2-7,TRBV28,CASSGDRDEQYF,TGTGCCAGCAGTGGGGACAGGGACGAGCAGTACTTC
few,TRBD2,TRBJ2-5,TRBV6-1,CASSDLLAGGEETQYF,TGTGCCAGCAGTGACCTACTAGCGGGAGGGGAAGAGACCCAGTACTTC
few,.,TRBJ2-3,TRBV6-6,CASSYRGANADTQYF,TGTGCCAGCAGTTACCGGGGGGCAAACGCAGATACGCAGTATTTT
.,TRBD2,TRBJ2-2,TRBV19,CASSAAHSGGASGELFF,TGTGCCAGTAGTGCCGCCCATAGCGGGGGGGCCTCCGGGGAGCTGTTTTTT
.,.,TRBJ1-2,TRBV5-6,CASSPDRTAGYTF,TGTGCCAGCAGCCCAGACAGGACAGCTGGCTACACCTTC
once,TRBD1,TRBJ2-3,TRBV7-9,CASSPDRGDTQYF,TGTGCCAGCAGCCCCGACAGGGGAGATACGCAGTATTTT
.,TRBD1,TRBJ2-7,TRBV11-1,CASGRDRGREQYF,TGTGCCAGCGGACGGGACAGGGGTCGGGAGCAGTACTTC
few,TRBD1,TRBJ1-2,TRBV27,CASITPGQGNYGYTF,TGTGCCAGCATCACTCCGGGACAGGGAAACTATGGCTACACCTTC
.,TRBD1,TRBJ1-6,TRBV5-1,CASSLQGANSPLHF,TGCGCCAGCAGCCTGCAGGGGGCCAATTCACCCCTCCACTTT
.,TRBD1,TRBJ2-1,TRBV7-9,CASSQGTGGNEQFF,TGTGCCAGCAGCCAGGGGACAGGGGGCAATGAGCAGTTCTTC
.,TRBD1,TRBJ1-1,TRBV9,CASSPRQGIDTEAFF,TGTGCCAGCAGCCCACGACAGGGGATCGACACTGAAGCTTTCTTT
.,.,TRBJ2-7,TRBV4-1,CASSPPGGQYEQYF,TGCGCCAGCAGCCCCCCAGGCGGGCAGTACGAGCAGTACTTC